This T cell receptor (beta chain) was identified in a study of OX40 agonist ivuxolimab in advanced cancers. In the study overall: Ivuxolimab was a fully human IgG2 agonistic monoclonal antibody targeting the costimulatory receptor OX40 (CD134). Intravenous ivuxolimab was administered to patients every 2 weeks at six dose levels: 0.01, 0.1, 0.3, 1.5, 3 and 10 mg/kg. Of the 50 to 55 patients in dose escalation, about 20 had hepatocellular carcinoma, some 15 had melanoma, 9 had renal cell carcinoma and 9 had head and neck cancer. In the dose-escalation cohort, more than 75% of patients were male, and the mean age was approximately 55 years, with a range of about 20 to 90. Patients were allowed to have had prior anti-PD-1, anti-PD-L1 or anti-CTLA-4 therapy, and 30% to 40% of the dose-escalation patients had previously received checkpoint inhibitors. Three dose-escalation patients achieved partial responses, one with hepatocellular carcinoma and two with cutaneous melanoma. Peripheral TCRbeta sequencing was intended to test whether TCR sequence diversity was altered and clonal T-cell expansion was caused by ivuxolimab. The paper covers the monotherapy dose-escalation part of the phase I ivuxolimab trial, which included N of about 56 patients.

Patients with autoimmune disease history or receiving systemic immunosuppression were excluded from the trial. Peripheral blood for TCR sequencing was collected from all dose cohorts at baseline, on cycle 4 day 1, and on cycle 7 day 1. The samples were taken from a phase I, first-in-human, multicenter, open-label dose-escalation trial of ivuxolimab. Adults with locally advanced or metastatic melanoma, renal cell carcinoma, hepatocellular carcinoma or head and neck squamous cell carcinoma were enrolled in the trial. Before TCR sequencing, CD4+ T cells and CD8+ T cells from peripheral blood were sorted into separate populations. The research as a whole found: The antigen specificity of the peripheral T cells that underwent clonal expansion was not determined. In the 0.1-3.0 mg/kg groups, partial responders were among the patients with the lowest normalized peripheral clonal expansion, particularly in CD8+ T cells. After ivuxolimab, more expanded clones were found on average in CD8+ T cells than in CD4+ T cells. Low levels of normalized T-cell clonal expansion were also shown by some nonresponding patients. At doses of 0.1 to 3.0 mg/kg, clonal expansion of both CD4+ and CD8+ blood T cells was observed from baseline to week 6.

With regard to this clone: The antigen this receptor binds is unknown. Qualities for individual bases were not recorded, and no much larger clone is one base off.

To sequence the TCRbeta CDR3 region, genomic DNA was isolated from the sorted cells. TCRbeta CDR3 regions were sequenced using the immunoSEQ Assay. In TCRdb, the immuneACCESS table is reduced to in-frame sequences with V and J assigned. These tables do not hold every clone; where another copy was compared, an unresolved V gene accounts for under half, and the others remain unexplained. This sample comprises tens of thousands of clones, roughly 90% of them detected only once. The ten top clones hold more than 8% of the sample. The CDR3, cysteine through phenylalanine, is 14 amino acids long. The read is trimmed to its CDR3 DNA, 42 bases read in frame from base 1. Clipping removes 6 bases from V and 6 bases from J, with 4 as the unmatched junction base count. CDR1 and CDR2 (MNHEY, SVGAGI) derive from the germline V gene.

The chain joins TRBV6-5 to TRBJ1-5, and TRBD1 aligns with 11 junction nucleotides. This clonotype was obtained from an adult with an advanced solid tumor such as melanoma, head and neck, liver or kidney cancer. The specimen comprised CD4+ or CD8+ T cells sorted from blood, sampled in a trial of the OX40 agonist ivuxolimab. The nucleotide sequence reads TGTGCCAGCAGGTGGGACAGGGGGTGTCAGCCCCAGCATTTT. The resulting protein is CASRWDRGCQPQHF.